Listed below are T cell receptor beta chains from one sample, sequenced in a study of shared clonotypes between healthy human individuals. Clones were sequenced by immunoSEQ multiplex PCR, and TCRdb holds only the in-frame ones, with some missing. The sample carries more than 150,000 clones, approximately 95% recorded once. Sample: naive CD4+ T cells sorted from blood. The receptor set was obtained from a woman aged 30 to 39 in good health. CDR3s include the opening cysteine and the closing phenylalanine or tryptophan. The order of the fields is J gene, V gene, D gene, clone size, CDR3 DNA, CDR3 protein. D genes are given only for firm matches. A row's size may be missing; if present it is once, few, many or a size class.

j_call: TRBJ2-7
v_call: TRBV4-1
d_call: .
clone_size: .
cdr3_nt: TGCGCCAGCAGCCAAGATCTTCGCAAGGGCCCCACGTACGAGCAGTACTTC
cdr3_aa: CASSQDLRKGPTYEQYF

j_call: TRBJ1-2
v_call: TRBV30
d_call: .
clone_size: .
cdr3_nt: TGTGCCTGGGGCTCCGTCCGTAGATTGGGCGTTGGCTACACCTTC
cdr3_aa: CAWGSVRRLGVGYTF

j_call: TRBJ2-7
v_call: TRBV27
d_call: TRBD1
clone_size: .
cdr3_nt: TGTGCCAGCGCGAGACAGGGATTAAGCTCCTACGAGCAGTACTTC
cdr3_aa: CASARQGLSSYEQYF

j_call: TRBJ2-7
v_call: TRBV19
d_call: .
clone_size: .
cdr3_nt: TGTGCCAGTAGCCTGACCCCCAGGGCGGCGACTAGGGGCGAGCAGTACTTC
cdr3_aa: CASSLTPRAATRGEQYF

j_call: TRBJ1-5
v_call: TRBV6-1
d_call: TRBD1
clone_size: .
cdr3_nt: TGTGCCAGCAGGTGGGGACAGGTCGGGCATCAGCCCCAGCATTTT
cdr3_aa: CASRWGQVGHQPQHF

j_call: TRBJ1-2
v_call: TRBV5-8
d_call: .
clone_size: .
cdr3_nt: TGTGCCAGCAGTTTCTCCTACACCTTC
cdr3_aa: CASSFSYTF

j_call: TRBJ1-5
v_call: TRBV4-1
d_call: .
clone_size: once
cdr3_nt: TGCGCCAGCAGCCAAGAGCAGGGAAATCAGCCCCAGCATTTT
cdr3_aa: CASSQEQGNQPQHF

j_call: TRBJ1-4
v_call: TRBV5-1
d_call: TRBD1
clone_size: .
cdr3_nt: TGCGCCAGCAGCACGGGACAGAGAGCAACTAATGAAAAACTGTTTTTT
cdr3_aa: CASSTGQRATNEKLFF

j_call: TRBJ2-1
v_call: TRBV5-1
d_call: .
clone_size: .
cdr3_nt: TGCGCCAGCTCCATCGTTTCGGGGGCTGGGTATGAGCAGTTCTTC
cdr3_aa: CASSIVSGAGYEQFF

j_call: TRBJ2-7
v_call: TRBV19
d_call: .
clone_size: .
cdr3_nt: TGTGCCAGTAGTGATGGAGGGAGTCCTGGCGAGCAGTACTTC
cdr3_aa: CASSDGGSPGEQYF

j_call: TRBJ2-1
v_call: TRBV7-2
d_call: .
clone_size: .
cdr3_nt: TGTGCCAGCAGCTTACCCGGTGAGCAGTTCTTC
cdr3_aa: CASSLPGEQFF

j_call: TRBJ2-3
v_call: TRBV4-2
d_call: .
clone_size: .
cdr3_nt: TGTGCCAGCAGCCAAGAGGGCCGCACAGATACGCAGTATTTT
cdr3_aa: CASSQEGRTDTQYF

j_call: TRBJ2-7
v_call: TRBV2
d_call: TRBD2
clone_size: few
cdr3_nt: TGTGCCAGCAGGGGACTAGCGGGAAGCGAGCAGTACTTC
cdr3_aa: CASRGLAGSEQYF

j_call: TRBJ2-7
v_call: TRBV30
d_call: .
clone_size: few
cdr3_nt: TGTGCCTGGAGCCCTCAGGTTCGCGAGCAGTACTTC
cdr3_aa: CAWSPQVREQYF

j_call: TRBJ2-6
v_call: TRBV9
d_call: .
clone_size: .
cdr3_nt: TGTGCCAGCAGCGGAAGGGTCCCTGGGGCCAACGTCCTGACTTTC
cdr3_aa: CASSGRVPGANVLTF